Given below is one T cell receptor (beta chain) in context. A few counts support this clonotype. Its antigen remains unidentified. One base away there is no much larger clone; base qualities are not given. As encoded in the germline V gene, CDR1 is MNHEY while CDR2 is SVGEGT. The junction carries 13 bases between V and J, which are trimmed by 5 bases and 0 bases respectively. Its CDR3 holds 15 amino acids, cysteine through phenylalanine. CDR3 DNA only is kept here, 45 bases in frame from base 1. This sample is part of a study of T cell repertoires in cytomegalovirus infection (dated by TCRdb to 2018 to 2020). In the study overall: Alongside well-studied HLA-B-restricted epitopes, the peptide stimulations were aimed at recently identified HLA-C-restricted CMV epitopes, whose presentation resists viral immunomodulation. Donor HLA type was relevant to the analysis, because carriage of CMV infection together with the matching HLA type was indicated by public TCR beta signatures.

The research as a whole found: The ex vivo response was dominated by HLA-C-restricted CMV-specific TCR beta clonotypes, which also provided the single most frequent clonotype in two of eight donors. Cumulative frequency of public TCR beta family members discriminated carriers of CMV infection plus the relevant HLA type in this cohort and an independent 352-donor cohort.

Sequencing was performed on an Illumina HiSeq 1500. The public reads were reprocessed in TCRdb via fastp at Q25 and MiXCR, keeping in-frame beta chains. Here each entry gathers all rows of one CDR3 protein and keeps the most common genes and DNA. The sample yields roughly 990,000 distinct CDR3 sequences; 31% were counted once. Clones ranked in the top ten supply more than 12% of the sample. The treatment or condition tag for this specimen amounts to: in vitro stimulation with specific CMV peptide epitopes to enrich CMV-specific T cells. Recombination linked TRBV6-2 or TRBV6-3 to TRBJ1-2, with the D gene not clear enough to name. The material was cultured CD8+ T cells from PBMCs, obtained from culture after CMV antigen stimulation. The clonotype was recovered from a human donor in good health (CMV status not recorded). Some clones in this sample may be carry-over from other donors' samples. The CDR3: CASSLRRDANYGYTF. Read as DNA, the sequence is TGTGCCAGCAGTCTCCGGAGGGATGCTAACTATGGCTACACCTTC.